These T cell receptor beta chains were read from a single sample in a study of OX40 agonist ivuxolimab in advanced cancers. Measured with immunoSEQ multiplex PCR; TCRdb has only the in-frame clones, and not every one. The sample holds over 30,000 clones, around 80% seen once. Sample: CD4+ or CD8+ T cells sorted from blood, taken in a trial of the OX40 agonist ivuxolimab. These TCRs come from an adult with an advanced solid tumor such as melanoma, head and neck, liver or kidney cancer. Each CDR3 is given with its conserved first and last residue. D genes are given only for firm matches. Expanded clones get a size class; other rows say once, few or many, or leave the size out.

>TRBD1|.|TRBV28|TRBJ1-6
CASSLIQGGSYSPLHF
TGTGCCAGCAGTCTCATACAGGGGGGGTCCTATTCACCCCTCCACTTT
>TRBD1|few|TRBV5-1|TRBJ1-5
CASSDGTGSQPQHF
TGCGCCAGCAGCGACGGGACAGGGTCCCAGCCCCAGCATTTT
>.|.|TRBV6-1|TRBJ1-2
CASRLEGRYGYTF
TGTGCCAGCAGGCTGGAGGGGAGGTATGGCTACACCTTC
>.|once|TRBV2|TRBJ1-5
CASSEALTVSNQPQHF
TGTGCCAGCAGTGAAGCTCTGACAGTTAGCAATCAGCCCCAGCATTTT
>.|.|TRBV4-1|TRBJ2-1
CASSQGPAYNEQFF
TGCGCCAGCAGCCAAGGCCCCGCTTACAATGAGCAGTTCTTC
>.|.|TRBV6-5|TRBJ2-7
CASSRDSRGSYEQYF
TGTGCCAGCAGCCGCGATAGCAGGGGCTCCTACGAGCAGTACTTC
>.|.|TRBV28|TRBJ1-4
CASSLQGSWEKLFF
TGTGCCAGCAGTTTACAAGGGTCTTGGGAAAAACTGTTTTTT
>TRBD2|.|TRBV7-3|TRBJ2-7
CASTRSGRAREQYF
TGTGCCAGCACCCGAAGCGGGAGGGCTCGCGAGCAGTACTTC
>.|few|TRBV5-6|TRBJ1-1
CASSLAMGEAFF
TGTGCCAGCAGCTTGGCCATGGGTGAAGCTTTCTTT
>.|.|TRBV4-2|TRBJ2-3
CASRPAEDSSSTQYF
TGTGCCAGCAGACCTGCGGAGGACAGTTCTTCTACGCAGTATTTT
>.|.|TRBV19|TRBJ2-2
CASTGPNTGELFF
TGTGCCAGTACGGGACCGAACACCGGGGAGCTGTTTTTT
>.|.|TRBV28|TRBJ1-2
CASIPPGGIGYTF
TGTGCCAGCATCCCGCCGGGGGGCATTGGCTACACCTTC
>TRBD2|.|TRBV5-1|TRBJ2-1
CASSLFGGRDYNEQFF
TGCGCCAGCAGCTTGTTCGGCGGGAGGGATTACAATGAGCAGTTCTTC